These T cell receptor beta chains were read from a single sample in a study of identical twins. TCRdb recomputed calls from the 5' RACE reads with MiXCR, one row per CDR3 protein. The sample shows around 230,000 distinct CDR3 sequences, 6.5% of them seen only once. These data were also filed under a second study, of T cells expressing NK-cell markers.

Sample: CD8+ T cells sorted from blood. The receptor source for this set is a woman aged 18-35 years in good health. The CDR3 runs from the conserved cysteine through the conserved F or W. A D gene is named only where the DNA matches it firmly. Not all rows give a size; the values are once, few, many and, for expanded clones, a class.

V gene: TRBV20-1; clone size: many; D gene: NA; J gene: TRBJ1-1; CDR3 protein: CSARRTATEAFF; CDR3 DNA: TGCAGTGCTAGACGGACAGCCACTGAAGCTTTCTTT
V gene: TRBV12-3/TRBV12-4; clone size: NA; D gene: NA; J gene: TRBJ1-1; CDR3 protein: CASSSSGTEAFF; CDR3 DNA: TGTGCCAGCAGTTCTAGCGGGACTGAAGCTTTCTTT
V gene: TRBV9; clone size: many; D gene: NA; J gene: TRBJ2-7; CDR3 protein: CASSVGGEGYEQYF; CDR3 DNA: TGTGCCAGCAGCGTAGGTGGGGAAGGGTACGAGCAGTACTTC
V gene: TRBV2; clone size: NA; D gene: NA; J gene: TRBJ2-7; CDR3 protein: CASSDKMAYF; CDR3 DNA: TGTGCCAGCAGTGATAAAATGGCGTACTTC
V gene: TRBV9; clone size: NA; D gene: NA; J gene: TRBJ2-1; CDR3 protein: CASSVDRNEQFF; CDR3 DNA: TGTGCCAGCAGCGTAGATCGGAATGAGCAGTTCTTC
V gene: TRBV12-1; clone size: few; D gene: NA; J gene: TRBJ1-5; CDR3 protein: CASSFVKGNQPQHF; CDR3 DNA: TGTGCCAGCAGCTTTGTCAAAGGCAATCAGCCCCAGCATTTT
V gene: TRBV20-1; clone size: few; D gene: NA; J gene: TRBJ2-2; CDR3 protein: CSAPTEDTGELFF; CDR3 DNA: TGCAGTGCCCCGACCGAAGACACCGGGGAGCTGTTTTTT
V gene: TRBV12-3/TRBV12-4; clone size: few; D gene: NA; J gene: TRBJ1-1; CDR3 protein: CASSLAEQYTEVFF; CDR3 DNA: TGTGCCAGCAGTTTAGCCGAACAGTACACTGAAGTTTTCTTT
V gene: TRBV11-2; clone size: NA; D gene: NA; J gene: TRBJ2-3; CDR3 protein: CASSLKGRSTDTQYF; CDR3 DNA: TGTGCCAGCAGCTTAAAGGGACGGTCCACAGATACGCAGTATTTT
V gene: TRBV7-9; clone size: many; D gene: NA; J gene: TRBJ1-2; CDR3 protein: CASYDGGNYGYTF; CDR3 DNA: TGTGCCAGCTACGACGGGGGGAACTATGGCTACACCTTC
V gene: TRBV12-3/TRBV12-4; clone size: NA; D gene: NA; J gene: TRBJ2-1; CDR3 protein: CASSLNWRSNEQFF; CDR3 DNA: TGTGCCAGCAGTTTAAACTGGCGATCCAATGAGCAGTTCTTC
V gene: TRBV9; clone size: NA; D gene: TRBD1; J gene: TRBJ1-2; CDR3 protein: CASSDRDRGYGGYTF; CDR3 DNA: TGTGCCAGCAGCGACCGGGACAGGGGATATGGTGGCTACACCTTC
V gene: TRBV11-3; clone size: NA; D gene: TRBD1; J gene: TRBJ2-1; CDR3 protein: CASSLVRGPYNEQFF; CDR3 DNA: TGTGCCAGCAGCTTAGTTAGGGGGCCCTACAATGAGCAGTTCTTC
V gene: TRBV25-1; clone size: many; D gene: TRBD2; J gene: TRBJ2-7; CDR3 protein: CASSEPAGGSYEQYF; CDR3 DNA: TGTGCCAGCAGTGAACCAGCGGGAGGGAGCTACGAGCAGTACTTC
V gene: TRBV4-3; clone size: NA; D gene: NA; J gene: TRBJ2-1; CDR3 protein: CASSQDISYNEQFF; CDR3 DNA: TGCGCCAGCAGCCAAGATATTTCCTACAATGAGCAGTTCTTC
V gene: TRBV12-3/TRBV12-4; clone size: NA; D gene: NA; J gene: TRBJ1-2; CDR3 protein: CASIADGWMGNYGYTF; CDR3 DNA: TGTGCCAGCATTGCGGACGGATGGATGGGGAACTATGGCTACACCTTC
V gene: TRBV15; clone size: many; D gene: NA; J gene: TRBJ2-7; CDR3 protein: CATSSDAGPQEQYF; CDR3 DNA: TGTGCCACCAGCAGTGATGCAGGGCCCCAAGAGCAGTACTTC
V gene: TRBV6-1; clone size: few; D gene: NA; J gene: TRBJ2-7; CDR3 protein: CASRPGVSYEQYF; CDR3 DNA: TGTGCCAGCAGACCAGGGGTTTCCTACGAGCAGTACTTC
V gene: TRBV19; clone size: NA; D gene: TRBD2; J gene: TRBJ2-1; CDR3 protein: CASSVAGGRTYNEQFF; CDR3 DNA: TGTGCCAGTAGTGTGGCGGGGGGACGAACCTACAATGAGCAGTTCTTC
V gene: TRBV12-3/TRBV12-4; clone size: NA; D gene: NA; J gene: TRBJ1-6; CDR3 protein: CAITPRRVDNSPLHF; CDR3 DNA: TGTGCCATCACACCCAGAAGGGTGGATAATTCACCCCTCCACTTT
V gene: TRBV2; clone size: NA; D gene: NA; J gene: TRBJ2-3; CDR3 protein: CASSDRGSTDTQYF; CDR3 DNA: TGTGCCAGCAGTGACCGGGGTAGCACAGATACGCAGTATTTT
V gene: TRBV6-1; clone size: NA; D gene: TRBD2; J gene: TRBJ2-5; CDR3 protein: CASSVRTSGEETQYF; CDR3 DNA: TGTGCCAGCAGTGTCCGGACTAGCGGGGAAGAGACCCAGTACTTC
V gene: TRBV3-1; clone size: NA; D gene: NA; J gene: TRBJ2-1; CDR3 protein: CASSHLKGRDEQFF; CDR3 DNA: TGTGCCAGCAGCCACCTTAAGGGGCGCGATGAGCAGTTCTTC
V gene: TRBV2; clone size: NA; D gene: NA; J gene: TRBJ2-5; CDR3 protein: CASRALTLPQETQYF; CDR3 DNA: TGTGCCAGCAGAGCCCTGACTCTCCCGCAAGAGACCCAGTACTTC
V gene: TRBV20-1; clone size: many; D gene: NA; J gene: TRBJ2-1; CDR3 protein: CSAREPFSYNEQFF; CDR3 DNA: TGCAGTGCTAGAGAGCCCTTCTCCTACAATGAGCAGTTCTTC
V gene: TRBV7-3; clone size: few; D gene: NA; J gene: TRBJ2-2; CDR3 protein: CASSPLYQGGAGELFF; CDR3 DNA: TGTGCCAGCAGCCCCCTGTACCAAGGGGGGGCCGGGGAGCTGTTTTTT
V gene: TRBV27; clone size: NA; D gene: NA; J gene: TRBJ1-4; CDR3 protein: CASSPSVGTNEKLFF; CDR3 DNA: TGTGCCAGCAGTCCCAGTGTGGGAACTAATGAAAAACTGTTTTTT
V gene: TRBV9; clone size: many; D gene: NA; J gene: TRBJ2-3; CDR3 protein: CASSVALGTTVGTDTQYF; CDR3 DNA: TGTGCCAGCAGCGTAGCTCTAGGGACCACGGTCGGCACAGATACGCAGTATTTT
V gene: TRBV19; clone size: NA; D gene: TRBD1; J gene: TRBJ1-4; CDR3 protein: CARGRTGANEKLFF; CDR3 DNA: TGTGCCAGGGGCCGGACAGGTGCTAATGAAAAACTGTTTTTT
V gene: TRBV27; clone size: NA; D gene: NA; J gene: TRBJ2-7; CDR3 protein: CASSTGTSASEQYF; CDR3 DNA: TGTGCCAGCAGTACCGGGACTTCTGCCTCCGAGCAGTACTTC
V gene: TRBV7-9; clone size: few; D gene: NA; J gene: TRBJ1-4; CDR3 protein: CASSLGDREKLFF; CDR3 DNA: TGTGCCAGCAGCTTAGGGGATCGAGAAAAACTGTTTTTT